These T cell receptor beta chains were read from a single sample in a study of control samples from healthy donors and cancer patients. The repertoire was sequenced with immunoSEQ multiplex PCR; TCRdb's copy has only in-frame clones and lacks some. The table records some 250,000 clones, over 75% of them present only once. Sequenced sample: PBMCs. These receptors originate from a woman aged 55-69 years with lung cancer. The CDR3 runs from the conserved cysteine through the conserved F or W. D genes are given only for firm matches. Expanded clones get a size class; other rows say once, few or many, or leave the size out.

TRBD1,TRBV10-1,TRBJ1-4,.,CASRVPGTGNQKLFF,TGCGCCAGCAGAGTACCCGGGACAGGGAACCAAAAACTGTTTTTT
.,TRBV7-7,TRBJ2-6,few,CASSPLTGGANVLTF,TGTGCCAGCAGCCCCCTAACTGGGGGGGCCAACGTCCTGACTTTC
.,TRBV5-1,TRBJ1-1,.,CASRAGVGNTEAFF,TGCGCCAGCAGGGCAGGGGTCGGGAACACTGAAGCTTTCTTT
TRBD1,TRBV30,TRBJ1-6,.,CAWSSGGSSPLHF,TGTGCCTGGAGTTCAGGGGGCAGTTCACCCCTCCACTTT
.,TRBV7-9,TRBJ1-1,.,CASSLISNTEAFF,TGTGCCAGCAGCTTAATTTCGAACACTGAAGCTTTCTTT
TRBD2,TRBV6-1,TRBJ2-3,.,CASSEFSGGRADTQYF,TGTGCCAGCAGTGAATTTTCAGGCGGGAGAGCAGATACGCAGTATTTT
TRBD2,TRBV19,TRBJ2-5,.,CASSTKRGETQYF,TGTGCCAGTAGTACGAAGCGGGGGGAGACCCAGTACTTC
TRBD1,TRBV5-1,TRBJ2-7,.,CASSLDVTGFYEQYF,TGCGCCAGCAGCTTGGACGTGACAGGGTTCTACGAGCAGTACTTC
.,TRBV6-5,TRBJ2-2,many,CASSYSRGGELFF,TGTGCCAGCAGTTACTCGCGTGGGGGGGAGCTGTTTTTT
TRBD2,TRBV28,TRBJ2-2,once,CASSSPGLAGSTGELFF,TGTGCCAGCAGTTCCCCCGGACTAGCGGGGAGCACCGGGGAGCTGTTTTTT
TRBD1,TRBV28,TRBJ2-7,few,CASSFSTGGESYEQYF,TGTGCCAGCAGTTTCTCTACAGGGGGCGAGTCCTACGAGCAGTACTTC
TRBD1,TRBV18,TRBJ2-5,.,CASSPGTGPQETQYF,TGTGCCAGCTCACCCGGGACAGGCCCCCAAGAGACCCAGTACTTC
TRBD2,TRBV7-2,TRBJ2-5,.,CASSLGLAGALQVETQYF,TGTGCCAGCAGCTTGGGACTAGCGGGAGCGCTCCAGGTGGAGACCCAGTACTTC
TRBD1,TRBV28,TRBJ2-5,.,CASSLAGGQETQYF,TGTGCCAGCAGTTTAGCAGGGGGCCAAGAGACCCAGTACTTC
TRBD1,TRBV6-1,TRBJ1-4,.,CASSDGMGQGNEKLFF,TGTGCCAGCAGTGACGGGATGGGACAGGGGAACGAAAAACTGTTTTTT
TRBD1,TRBV5-1,TRBJ1-1,few,CASSFTIIPGQGNTEAFF,TGCGCCAGCAGCTTCACAATCATACCGGGACAGGGGAACACTGAAGCTTTCTTT
.,TRBV7-3,TRBJ2-2,.,CASSLPGVATGELFF,TGTGCCAGCAGCTTGCCCGGGGTAGCCACCGGGGAGCTGTTTTTT
TRBD2,TRBV3-1/TRBV3-2,TRBJ2-1,.,CASRGTSMNNEQFF,TGTGCCAGCAGGGGGACTAGCATGAACAATGAGCAGTTCTTC
TRBD2,TRBV7-2,TRBJ2-7,.,CASSLWASGTYEQYF,TGTGCCAGCAGCTTATGGGCTAGCGGCACCTACGAGCAGTACTTC
.,TRBV3-1/TRBV3-2,TRBJ1-5,.,CASSQDWTGRINQPQHF,TGTGCCAGCAGCCAAGATTGGACGGGGCGGATCAATCAGCCCCAGCATTTT
TRBD1,TRBV14,TRBJ2-7,many,CASSLLQGQGSSYEQYF,TGTGCCAGCAGCCTACTACAGGGACAGGGGAGCTCCTACGAGCAGTACTTC
.,TRBV4-1,TRBJ1-2,.,CASSPGGSDGYTF,TGCGCCAGCAGCCCCGGGGGGTCGGATGGCTACACCTTC
.,TRBV10-3,TRBJ1-5,.,CAISESHSNQPQHF,TGTGCCATCAGTGAGTCGCATAGCAATCAGCCCCAGCATTTT
.,TRBV18,TRBJ1-1,.,CASSPPRGYTEAFF,TGTGCCAGCTCACCACCGAGGGGCTACACTGAAGCTTTCTTT
.,TRBV6-5,TRBJ1-5,.,CASSYAEGGPQHF,TGTGCCAGCAGTTATGCGGAAGGGGGGCCCCAGCATTTT
.,TRBV4-1,TRBJ2-3,.,CASSQEGGGRTDTQYF,TGCGCCAGCAGCCAAGAGGGGGGGGGCCGCACAGATACGCAGTATTTT